This is a list of T cell receptor beta chains from one sample in a study of blood T cell repertoires in COVID-19. Some clones are missing from TCRdb's copy, which holds only in-frame ones; the method was immunoSEQ multiplex PCR. The sample consists of 200,000 to 300,000 clones, about 91% of them appearing once. The sample comprised PBMCs or T cells enriched from blood (not recorded which). These receptor sequences come from a woman aged 40 to 50 with acute COVID-19. CDR3s include the opening cysteine and the closing phenylalanine or tryptophan. D genes are given only for firm matches. A row's size may be missing; if present it is once, few, many or a size class.

NA,NA,TRBJ1-2,TRBV4-2,TGTGCCAGCAGCCAAGATTACAGGGACCCCTATGGCTACACCTTC,CASSQDYRDPYGYTF
NA,NA,TRBJ1-2,TRBV30,TGTGCCTGGAGATTGGGGCATGGCTACACCTTC,CAWRLGHGYTF
NA,NA,TRBJ2-1,TRBV3-1/TRBV3-2,TGTGCCAGCAGCCCCACCGGGACTCGAGACCTCCTCCTGAGCTCCTACAATGAGCAGTTCTTC,CASSPTGTRDLLLSSYNEQFF
NA,NA,TRBJ1-5,TRBV7-9,TGTGCCAGCAGCTTAGCGGTGAGCAGCCTGGAGCAGCCCCAGCATTTT,CASSLAVSSLEQPQHF
TRBD1,few,TRBJ1-2,TRBV11-3,TGTGCCAGCAGCCTCTCTGGGACAGGGGCCCTAGGAGGGAGGGGCTACACCTTC,CASSLSGTGALGGRGYTF
TRBD1,NA,TRBJ1-1,TRBV29-1,TGCAGCGTATGGGACAGTGAGAACACTGAAGCTTTCTTT,CSVWDSENTEAFF
NA,NA,TRBJ2-2,TRBV7-8,TGTGCCAGCAGCTTACTTTTGGGGAGCACCGGGGAGCTGTTTTTT,CASSLLLGSTGELFF
TRBD2,NA,TRBJ2-1,TRBV11-2,TGTGCCAGCAGCTTAGATGCTAGCGGGAGGGCCGGGCAGTTCTTC,CASSLDASGRAGQFF
NA,NA,TRBJ2-5,TRBV11-3,TGTGCCAGCAGCTTAGGCGGTGCTAGCCCGGACGAGACCCAGTACTTC,CASSLGGASPDETQYF
NA,NA,TRBJ2-6,TRBV3-1/TRBV3-2,TGTGCCAGCAGCCAAGAGTTGCCAGCGGGGGCCAACGTCCTGACTTTC,CASSQELPAGANVLTF
NA,NA,TRBJ1-1,TRBV2,TGTGCCAGAGGGTACAATCCCGGGAGAGGGTCTGAAGCTTTCTTT,CARGYNPGRGSEAFF
NA,NA,TRBJ1-1,TRBV27,TGTGCCAGCAGCATTGCCGTTAGTCATAAGAACACTGAAGCTTTCTTT,CASSIAVSHKNTEAFF
NA,NA,TRBJ2-5,TRBV24-1,TGTGCCACCAGTGATCAGTGGGAGACCCAGTACTTC,CATSDQWETQYF
TRBD2,NA,TRBJ2-1,TRBV3-1/TRBV3-2,TGTGCCAGCAGCCCCCAGGGTGAGCGGGCGGGGGGTGAGCAGTTCTTC,CASSPQGERAGGEQFF
TRBD1,NA,TRBJ1-5,TRBV9,TGTGCCAGCAGCTCAACAGGGGGAGGTCAGCCCCAGCATTTT,CASSSTGGGQPQHF
NA,NA,TRBJ1-3,TRBV7-9,TGTGCCAGCAGCTTTGCGGGCTCTGGAAACACCATATATTTT,CASSFAGSGNTIYF
TRBD1,NA,TRBJ1-6,TRBV2,TGTGCCAGCACCAGACAGGGGAGCTCCTATAATTCACCCCTCCACTTT,CASTRQGSSYNSPLHF
TRBD1,NA,TRBJ2-5,TRBV7-9,TGTGCCAGCAGCTTAGCGACAGGGGGTGGGAAGACCCAGTACTTC,CASSLATGGGKTQYF
TRBD1,NA,TRBJ1-5,TRBV27,TGTGCCAGCAGTTGGACAGGGGCTTCCGGGAATCAGCCCCAGCATTTT,CASSWTGASGNQPQHF
NA,NA,TRBJ2-5,TRBV20-1,TGCAGTGCTAGAGATAAAGAGACCCAGTACTTC,CSARDKETQYF
NA,NA,TRBJ2-7,TRBV4-1,TGCGCCAGCAGCCAAGAGGAGGGGACGCACGAGCAGTACTTC,CASSQEEGTHEQYF
TRBD2,few,TRBJ2-3,TRBV7-6,TGTGCCAGCAGCTTAGGAGCGGGGGGTGGCACAGATACGCAGTATTTT,CASSLGAGGGTDTQYF
NA,NA,TRBJ1-6,TRBV27,TGTGCCAGCAGTTGGGAGGGTGCCCTCTATAATTCACCCCTCCACTTT,CASSWEGALYNSPLHF
NA,NA,TRBJ2-7,TRBV5-1,TGCGCCAGCAGCTTGGGGGACTTCTACGAGCAGTACTTC,CASSLGDFYEQYF
TRBD1,NA,TRBJ1-1,TRBV28,TGTGCCAGCAGTCCACGGGACAGGGGGCACACTGAAGCTTTCTTT,CASSPRDRGHTEAFF
NA,NA,TRBJ1-1,TRBV7-8,TGTGCCAGCAGGTTACAGGGGAACACTGAAGCTTTCTTT,CASRLQGNTEAFF
NA,NA,TRBJ2-2,TRBV6-5,TGTGCCAGCAAGAAGGCGGTGAACACCGGGGAGCTGTTTTTT,CASKKAVNTGELFF
TRBD2,NA,TRBJ2-1,TRBV20-1,TGCAGTGCTAGTAGATTTGCGGGGGGCCCCAATGAGCAGTTCTTC,CSASRFAGGPNEQFF
NA,NA,TRBJ1-5,TRBV30,TGTGCCTGCGGCGAAGAGGTTCGAAGCAATCAGCCCCAGCATTTT,CACGEEVRSNQPQHF
TRBD2,NA,TRBJ2-5,TRBV4-1,TGCGCCAGCAGCCAAGACCTCCCCGGACTAGCGGGAGGGCGGGAGACCCAGTACTTC,CASSQDLPGLAGGRETQYF
TRBD1,NA,TRBJ1-6,TRBV6-5,TGTGCCAGCAGATTCCGGGACAGCAATAATTCACCCCTCCACTTT,CASRFRDSNNSPLHF
TRBD1,NA,TRBJ2-7,TRBV9,TGTGCCAGCAGCCCCGGACAGGGAGAGCAGTACTTC,CASSPGQGEQYF
NA,NA,TRBJ2-7,TRBV10-2,TGCGCCAGCAGCGATGGGACTGCATCCTACGAGCAGTACTTC,CASSDGTASYEQYF
NA,NA,TRBJ1-4,TRBV30,TGTGCCTGGAGCATGGGCAGGGTCGGAGAAAAACTGTTTTTT,CAWSMGRVGEKLFF
NA,once,TRBJ1-2,TRBV5-1,TGCGCCAGCAGCTTCTCTCCCGTAGGGGACTATGGCTACACCTTC,CASSFSPVGDYGYTF
NA,NA,TRBJ2-3,TRBV7-8,TGTGCCAGCAGCCCCTATCGGACTTTTACGCAGTATTTT,CASSPYRTFTQYF
TRBD1,NA,TRBJ1-5,TRBV6-5,TGTGCCAGCCACGAGACAGGGAATGCTCGTCAGCCCCAGCATTTT,CASHETGNARQPQHF
NA,NA,TRBJ1-3,TRBV19,TGTGCCAGTAGTATCGGGAGAAACACCATATATTTT,CASSIGRNTIYF
NA,NA,TRBJ1-1,TRBV19,TGTGCCAGTAGTATAATCGCAGGTTCGATGAACACTGAAGCTTTCTTT,CASSIIAGSMNTEAFF
TRBD1,NA,TRBJ2-7,TRBV5-4,TGTGCCAGCAGCTCCCGACAGGGGGACGGAGGGCAGTACTTC,CASSSRQGDGGQYF
TRBD1,NA,TRBJ1-2,TRBV19,TGTGCCAGTAGTGTAGGTACGACAGGGGCGAAAAACTATGGCTACACCTTC,CASSVGTTGAKNYGYTF
NA,NA,TRBJ1-1,TRBV5-1,TGCGCCAGCAGCCCGGAGGAGGTTTTGACTGAAGCTTTCTTT,CASSPEEVLTEAFF
TRBD2,NA,TRBJ2-3,TRBV29-1,TGCAGCGTTGAAGGGTTAGCGGGGGGGGCAGATACGCAGTATTTT,CSVEGLAGGADTQYF
NA,NA,TRBJ1-2,TRBV9,TGTGCCAGCAGCGTAGTGTCGCGAGGCGGGACCTATGGCTACACCTTC,CASSVVSRGGTYGYTF
NA,NA,TRBJ2-5,TRBV5-1,TGCGCCAGCAGCCAACAAGAGACCCAGTACTTC,CASSQQETQYF
TRBD1,NA,TRBJ1-3,TRBV7-2,TGTGCCAGCAGCTTGGACAGGGCTGGAAACACCATATATTTT,CASSLDRAGNTIYF
TRBD2,once,TRBJ2-1,TRBV2,TGTGCCAGCAGTGTACGAGCGGGAGATTTCTACAATGAGCAGTTCTTC,CASSVRAGDFYNEQFF
NA,once,TRBJ2-5,TRBV30,TGTGCCTGGAGTGGACTAGTGGGGGAGACCCAGTACTTC,CAWSGLVGETQYF
NA,NA,TRBJ1-1,TRBV18,TGTGCCAGCTCCCGCCGGGGGATGGCTTTCTTT,CASSRRGMAFF
NA,NA,TRBJ1-6,TRBV11-2,TGTGCCAGCAGCTTAGAAGGGGGTAGGGCTAATTCACCCCTCCACTTT,CASSLEGGRANSPLHF